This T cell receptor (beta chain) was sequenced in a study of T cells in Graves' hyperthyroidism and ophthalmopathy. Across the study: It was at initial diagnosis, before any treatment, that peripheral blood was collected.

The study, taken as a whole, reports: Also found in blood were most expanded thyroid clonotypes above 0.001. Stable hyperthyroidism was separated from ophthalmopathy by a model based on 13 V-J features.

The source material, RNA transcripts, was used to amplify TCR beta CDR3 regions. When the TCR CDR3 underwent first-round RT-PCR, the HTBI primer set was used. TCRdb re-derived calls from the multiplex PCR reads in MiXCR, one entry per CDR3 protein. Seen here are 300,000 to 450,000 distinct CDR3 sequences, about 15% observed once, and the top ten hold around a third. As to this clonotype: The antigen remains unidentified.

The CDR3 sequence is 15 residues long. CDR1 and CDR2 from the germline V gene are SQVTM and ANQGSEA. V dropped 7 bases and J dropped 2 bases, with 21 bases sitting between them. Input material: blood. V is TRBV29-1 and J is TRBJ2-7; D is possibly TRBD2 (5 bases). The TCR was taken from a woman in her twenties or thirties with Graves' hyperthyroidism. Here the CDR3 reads CSAANPPDGTYEQYF. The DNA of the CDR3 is TGCAGCGCTGCCAACCCACCCGACGGGACCTACGAGCAGTACTTC.